This passage covers 25 T cell receptor beta chains from one sample sequenced in a study of OX40 agonist ivuxolimab in advanced cancers. Sequencing used immunoSEQ multiplex PCR; TCRdb keeps in-frame clones, though not all of them. The table lists about 93,000 clones, 94% of them singletons. The source material was CD4+ or CD8+ T cells sorted from blood, sampled in a trial of the OX40 agonist ivuxolimab. The source of these receptors is an adult with an advanced solid tumor such as melanoma, head and neck, liver or kidney cancer.

The chain employs TRBV19 and TRBJ2-1; unclear D gene. The CDR3 has 13 residues. V lost 0 bases to trimming and J lost 0 bases, with 0 bases between them. CDR1 is LNHDA and CDR2 is SQIVND in the germline V gene (reference sequence). CDR3 sequence (DNA): TGTGCCAGTAGTATAGACTCCTACAATGAGCAGTTCTTC. Its protein is CASSIDSYNEQFF.

V gene TRBV7-9 combines with J gene TRBJ2-3; D not resolved. Germline V gene data show CDR1 as SEHNR and CDR2 as FQNEAQ (reference sequence). The CDR3 is 14 residues long. The ends were cut back, 5 bases at V and 2 bases at J, with 11 bases in the middle. CDR3 loop: CASSPPSSTDTQYF. The DNA of the CDR3 is TGTGCCAGCAGCCCCCCATCGTCCACAGATACGCAGTATTTT.

The chain couples TRBV25-1 to TRBJ1-3; 9 bases align to TRBD1. V was pared by 4 bases and J by 8 bases, with 9 bases of the junction left unmatched. CDR3 length: 15 residues. Germline CDR1 is MGHDK and CDR2 is SYGVNS. DNA of the CDR3: TGTGCCAGCAGTGGGGTCCGGGACAGGGAATACACCATATATTTT. This codes for CASSGVRDREYTIYF.

CDR3 sequence reads: CASSSLRDDRTEAFF. Here the CDR3 DNA reads TGTGCCAGCAGTTCACTCAGGGACGATCGGACTGAAGCTTTCTTT. This chain connects TRBV27 to TRBJ1-1; D may be TRBD1 (5 bases). V lost 4 bases and J 5 bases, leaving 17 bases between the germline ends. The CDR3 totals 15 residues. Germline CDR1 MNHEY, CDR2 SMNVEV (reference sequence).

The chain combines TRBV7-6 with TRBJ2-3; the D gene is possibly TRBD1 (5 bases). The CDR3 is 15 amino acids. Between the trimmed V and J ends, which lost 1 base and 4 bases, there was a span of 12 bases. From germline, CDR1 is SGHVS and CDR2 FNYEAQ. The CDR3 loop reads CASSLVFSTADTQYF. CDR3 nucleotides: TGTGCCAGCAGCTTAGTTTTCTCGACAGCAGATACGCAGTATTTT.

The J gene is TRBJ2-2, the V gene TRBV5-1, with D perhaps being TRBD1 or TRBD2 (6 bases each). Trimming removed 3 bases at V and 5 bases at J, with 14 bases between. Per germline, CDR1 SGHRS and CDR2 YFSETQ. The CDR3 contains 15 residues. The CDR3 spells CASSSGGKGTGELFF. In DNA form, the CDR3 reads TGCGCCAGCAGCTCCGGGGGCAAGGGGACCGGGGAGCTGTTTTTT. Full variable domain (rest looked up from reference TRBV5-1 and TRBJ2-2): KAGVTQTPRYLIKTRGQQVTLSCSPISGHRSVSWYQQTPGQGLQFLFEYFSETQRNKGNFPGRFSGRQFSNSRSEMNVSTLELGDSALYLCASSSGGKGTGELFFGEGSRLTVL.

J is TRBJ2-1 and V is TRBV5-6; a possible D gene is TRBD1 (5 bases). The CDR3 spans 13 residues. Trimming took 5 bases from V and 3 from J, leaving 9 bases between them. Looked up from germline, CDR1 is SGHDT and CDR2 is YYEEEE. CDR3 sequence: CASRGQLYNEQFF. The CDR3 DNA is TGTGCCAGCAGAGGACAACTCTACAATGAGCAGTTCTTC.

The gene calls are TRBV7-8 and TRBJ2-2; D is possibly TRBD2 (5 bases). The CDR3 totals 13 residues. V lost 0 bases to trimming and J lost 6 bases, with 5 bases between them. Germline CDR1 reads SGHVS; CDR2 reads FQNEAQ. CDR3 nucleotides: TGTGCCAGCAGCTTAGCGGGAGCCGGGGAGCTGTTTTTT. Translated, it gives CASSLAGAGELFF. Combining the CDR3 with reference TRBV7-8 and TRBJ2-2 gives the whole variable domain GAGVSQSPRYKVAKRGQDVALRCDPISGHVSLFWYQQALGQGPEFLTYFQNEAQLDKSGLPSDRFFAERPEGSVSTLKIQRTQQEDSAVYLCASSLAGAGELFFGEGSRLTVL.

The V and J genes are TRBV19 and TRBJ1-5; D gene unclear. V lost 5 bases and J lost 0, with 2 bases in between. Germline V gives CDR1 LNHDA, CDR2 SQIVND (reference sequence). The CDR3 length is 12 residues. CDR3 region: CASSDSNQPQHF. DNA of the CDR3: TGTGCCAGTAGTGATAGCAATCAGCCCCAGCATTTT. Full variable domain (outside the CDR3, taken from reference TRBV19 and TRBJ1-5): DGGITQSPKYLFRKEGQNVTLSCEQNLNHDAMYWYRQDPGQGLRLIYYSQIVNDFQKGDIAEGYSVSREKKESFPLTVTSAQKNPTAFYLCASSDSNQPQHFGDGTRLSIL.

The chain couples TRBV11-2 to TRBJ2-1; tentatively, D is TRBD1 or TRBD2 (6 bases each). The V end lost 3 bases, the J end lost 5 bases, and 17 bases lay between the germline ends. CDR1 and CDR2 from the germline V gene are SGHAT and FQNNGV. The CDR3 length is 16 residues. The CDR3 is CASSFPGGTPDNEQFF. For the CDR3, the DNA is TGTGCCAGCAGCTTCCCTGGAGGGACACCTGACAATGAGCAGTTCTTC.

The V call is TRBV5-1, the J call TRBJ1-1; D is undetermined. This CDR3 has 15 amino acids. The germline V gene encodes CDR1 SGHRS and CDR2 YFSETQ. Trimming removed 0 bases at V and 5 bases at J, with 14 bases between. CDR3 sequence reads: CASSLDQVMGTEAFF. The CDR3 nucleotides read TGCGCCAGCAGCTTGGATCAGGTAATGGGGACTGAAGCTTTCTTT.

The V gene is TRBV27, the J gene TRBJ1-4, with 8 nucleotides matching TRBD1. CDR3 length equals 14 residues. Germline V gene lookup returns CDR1 MNHEY and CDR2 SMNVEV (reference sequence). After removal of 3 bases from V and 7 bases from J, the junction contained 4 bases not matched to a gene. The CDR3 nucleotides are TGTGCCAGCAGTTTGGACAGGGTTGGTGAAAAACTGTTTTTT. This codes for CASSLDRVGEKLFF.

The V call is TRBV18, the J call TRBJ1-6; D is unresolved. V lost 3 bases and J 4 bases, leaving 7 bases between the germline ends. CDR3 length: 14 amino acids. The germline gives CDR1 KGHSH, CDR2 LQKENI. The CDR3 nucleotides are TGTGCCAGCTCACCCGGCCCTTATAATTCACCCCTCCACTTT. It is translated as CASSPGPYNSPLHF. Using reference TRBV18 and TRBJ1-6 for the parts outside the CDR3, the full variable domain is NAGVMQNPRHLVRRRGQEARLRCSPMKGHSHVYWYRQLPEEGLKFMVYLQKENIIDESGMPKERFSAEFPKEGPSILRIQQVVRGDSAAYFCASSPGPYNSPLHFGNGTRLTVT.

This chain links TRBV30 with TRBJ2-3; 8 positions agree with TRBD2. The CDR3 totals 14 residues. Germline CDR1 GTSNPN, CDR2 SVGIG (reference sequence). Unmatched junction bases numbered 8, after V lost 8 bases and J lost 1 base. The chain's CDR3 is CAGSAGAGTDTQYF. The CDR3 nucleotides are TGTGCCGGCTCAGCGGGGGCAGGCACAGATACGCAGTATTTT.

This chain links TRBV4-3 with TRBJ1-1, with D perhaps matching TRBD1 (5 bases). Germline V gene lookup returns CDR1 LGHNA and CDR2 YSLEER. V was clipped by 1 base and J by 5 bases, with 23 bases between them. This CDR3 is 18 amino acids long. CDR3 amino acids: CASSQASWGRGVGTEAFF. The CDR3 region has the DNA TGCGCCAGCAGCCAAGCGAGTTGGGGAAGGGGTGTAGGTACTGAAGCTTTCTTT.

This chain uses TRBV11-2 with TRBJ1-1; a possible D gene is TRBD1 (5 bases). The CDR3 loop spans 13 amino acids. V was cut by 3 bases and J by 5 bases, with 10 bases left in between. The V gene's germline CDR1 is SGHAT and CDR2 FQNNGV. The CDR3 region is CASSLGDVTEAFF. CDR3 DNA: TGTGCCAGCAGCTTGGGGGACGTGACTGAAGCTTTCTTT.

The chain is built from TRBV29-1 and TRBJ2-3, with 9 bases that match TRBD2. Losses at the gene ends were 3 bases for V and 2 bases for J; bases not matched to a gene: 12. This CDR3 is 17 amino acids long. Germline V gene sequence: CDR1 SQVTM, CDR2 ANQGSEA. The CDR3: CSVDGLMTSGHTDTQYF. The CDR3 DNA reads as TGCAGCGTTGACGGTCTGATGACTAGCGGTCACACAGATACGCAGTATTTT.

The sample holds a few counts of this clone. The chain recombines TRBV2 with TRBJ1-5; D gene unclear. The germline gives CDR1 SNHLY, CDR2 FYNNEI. Trimming shortened V by 6 bases and J by 3 bases, and 12 bases separated the two germline ends. The CDR3 runs 14 residues. The DNA for the CDR3 is TGTGCCAGCAGGGAACAGCGGCCCAATCAGCCCCAGCATTTT. As protein: CASREQRPNQPQHF.

In nucleotides, the CDR3 is TGTGCCAGCAGTGAATTCAGCCTAGCGGACTACGAGCAGTACTTC. The encoded protein is CASSEFSLADYEQYF. The chain uses TRBV6-1 and TRBJ2-7; 7 nucleotides line up with TRBD2. Trimming removed 2 bases from V and 3 bases from J; junction bases left unmatched: 7. The CDR3 is 15 residues long. Looked up from germline, CDR1 is MNHNS and CDR2 is SASEGT.

The rearrangement links TRBV4-2 to TRBJ2-7; 7 nucleotides line up with TRBD2. The CDR3 runs 15 residues. V was clipped by 0 bases and J by 5 bases; unmatched bases: 7. Germline CDR1 LGHNA, CDR2 YNFKEQ. CDR3 DNA: TGTGCCAGCAGCCAAGAGGGGAGGGCCAAGGACGAGCAGTACTTC. This codes for CASSQEGRAKDEQYF.

V is TRBV5-5 and J is TRBJ2-7; TRBD1 matches at 7 bases. V dropped 2 bases and J dropped 5; count of bases not matched to a gene: 16. Germline values: CDR1 SGHKS, CDR2 YYEKEE (reference sequence). This CDR3 contains 17 residues. Here the CDR3 DNA reads TGTGCCAGCAGCTTAAGTCCAGAAAGACAGGGTAGTGACGAGCAGTACTTC. Its translation is CASSLSPERQGSDEQYF.

This chain uses TRBV19 with TRBJ2-7, with D perhaps assigned TRBD1 or TRBD2 (6 bases each). From germline, CDR1 is LNHDA and CDR2 SQIVND (reference sequence). The V and J ends lost 8 bases and 5 bases respectively, with 19 bases between them. The CDR3 runs 14 residues. DNA for the CDR3: TGTGCCAGTCAAACCTGGGCCGGGGGCGACGAGCAGTACTTC. This encodes CASQTWAGGDEQYF.

The chain recombines TRBV15 with TRBJ2-1; TRBD2 aligns across 7 bases. This CDR3 has 14 amino acids. V dropped 5 bases and J dropped 8; count of bases not matched to a gene: 9. Germline CDR1 reads LNHNV; CDR2 reads YYDKDF (reference sequence). CDR3 nucleotides: TGTGCCACCAGCGGGGACTATTCTACGGATGAGCAGTTCTTC. It translates to CATSGDYSTDEQFF.

The chain recombines TRBV27 with TRBJ1-5, with no clear D. The germline gives CDR1 MNHEY, CDR2 SMNVEV (reference sequence). V lost 6 bases and J 5 bases, leaving 14 bases between the germline ends. There are 14 residues in the CDR3. CDR3 amino acids: CASSGFGPYQPQHF. The CDR3 nucleotides are TGTGCCAGCAGCGGATTCGGGCCTTATCAGCCCCAGCATTTT.

J is TRBJ1-2 and V is TRBV6-1, with D hard to call. Trimming left V 0 bases short and J 3 bases short, with 11 bases between. From germline, CDR1 is MNHNS and CDR2 SASEGT. The CDR3 runs 15 residues. The CDR3 DNA sequence: TGTGCCAGCAGTGAAGCGCTCACAGCCTACTATGGCTACACCTTC. This sequence encodes CASSEALTAYYGYTF.